This is a list of T cell receptor beta chains from one sample in a study of blood T cell repertoires in COVID-19. This table comes from immunoSEQ multiplex PCR, and its TCRdb copy is limited to in-frame clones, with some not included. Of under 300,000 clones in the sample, roughly 90% were seen once. The source material was peripheral blood. These receptors originate from a woman aged 35 to 49 who had recovered from COVID-19. The CDR3 runs from the conserved cysteine through the conserved F or W. D genes are given only for firm matches. Only some rows state a clone size, as once, few, many or a class for expanded clones.

v_call,d_call,j_call,clone_size,cdr3_nt,cdr3_aa
TRBV6-9,TRBD1,TRBJ1-2,NA,TGTGCCAGCAGCCCAGGGACAGTTGATTATGGCTACACCTTC,CASSPGTVDYGYTF
TRBV6-2/TRBV6-3,NA,TRBJ1-2,NA,TGTGCCAGCAGTTACGATCCGGGGGTGATCTATGGCTACACCTTC,CASSYDPGVIYGYTF
TRBV6-5,TRBD1,TRBJ2-7,NA,TGTGCCAGCAGGAAGACTTACAGGGGGCTCTACGAGCAGTACTTC,CASRKTYRGLYEQYF
TRBV7-2,TRBD2,TRBJ2-7,NA,TGTGCCAGCAGCTCAACTAGCGGGAGACACTACGAGCAGTACTTC,CASSSTSGRHYEQYF
TRBV6-1,NA,TRBJ2-7,NA,TGTGCCAGCAGTGAAGCATCGTCGGGGATCCTTTACGAGCAGTACTTC,CASSEASSGILYEQYF
TRBV7-9,TRBD2,TRBJ2-7,once,TGTGCCAGCAGCTTAAGCGGGGGGGCCTTAGAGCAGTACTTC,CASSLSGGALEQYF
TRBV11-2,NA,TRBJ2-7,NA,TGTGCCAGCAGCTTAGTCCCACAGGGTTACGAGCAGTACTTC,CASSLVPQGYEQYF
TRBV27,NA,TRBJ2-5,NA,TGTGCCAGCAGTTTTTTTCCGCCGGGGCAAGAGACCCAGTACTTC,CASSFFPPGQETQYF
TRBV5-1,TRBD1,TRBJ1-5,NA,TGCGCCAGCAGCTCGACAGGGGGTGGCAATCAGCCCCAGCATTTT,CASSSTGGGNQPQHF
TRBV24-1,TRBD2,TRBJ2-1,NA,TGTGCCACCAGTGACCCGGGACTAGCGCTATACAATGAGCAGTTCTTC,CATSDPGLALYNEQFF
TRBV9,TRBD2,TRBJ2-5,NA,TGTGCCAGCAGCGTAAGTGCGGTAGCGGGGGGCCCCCAAGAGACCCAGTACTTC,CASSVSAVAGGPQETQYF
TRBV28,TRBD2,TRBJ2-3,once,TGTGCCAGCCCCCCCCTGGCGGGAGCTAGCACAGATACGCAGTATTTT,CASPPLAGASTDTQYF
TRBV28,TRBD1,TRBJ2-7,once,TGTGCCAGCAGTAGTCACGGGACAGCCATCTACGAGCAGTACTTC,CASSSHGTAIYEQYF
TRBV6-6,NA,TRBJ1-4,NA,TGTGCCAGCAGTCGTACAGGGACAACTAATGAAAAACTGTTTTTT,CASSRTGTTNEKLFF
TRBV28,TRBD1,TRBJ2-1,NA,TGTGCCAGCAGCCGTGCAAACAGGGGCGGCAACAATGAGCAGTTCTTC,CASSRANRGGNNEQFF
TRBV6-1,NA,TRBJ2-2,NA,TGTGCCAGCAGTGAAGGAGGAGACACCGGGGAGCTGTTTTTT,CASSEGGDTGELFF
TRBV15,TRBD1,TRBJ2-3,NA,TGTGCCACCAGCAGCTGGACAGGGGGCGCGTCAGATACGCAGTATTTT,CATSSWTGGASDTQYF
TRBV11-3,TRBD1,TRBJ1-2,NA,TGTGCCAGCAGCCAACAGGGGAAGGACGGCTACACCTTC,CASSQQGKDGYTF
TRBV5-4,TRBD1,TRBJ2-5,NA,TGTGCCAGCAGCTTGGGACAGGGGCGGAAGACCCAGTACTTC,CASSLGQGRKTQYF
TRBV9,TRBD1,TRBJ1-4,NA,TGTGCCAGCAGCGGACAGGGGCCAGGGGGCATTGAAAAACTGTTTTTT,CASSGQGPGGIEKLFF
TRBV20-1,TRBD1,TRBJ2-7,few,TGCAGTGCTAGTCATACCGGGACAGGGAGGTCCGAGCAGTACTTC,CSASHTGTGRSEQYF
TRBV28,TRBD1,TRBJ1-6,NA,TGTGCCAGCAGGACACCAGGGGGAGGTTCACCCCTCCACTTT,CASRTPGGGSPLHF
TRBV28,NA,TRBJ1-3,NA,TGTGCCAGCAGACTCGACAATGCTGGTGGAAACACCATATATTTT,CASRLDNAGGNTIYF
TRBV19,TRBD1,TRBJ1-5,NA,TGTGCCACGGGACAGCCTTCTGTCAGGGCCCAGCATTTT,CATGQPSVRAQHF
TRBV9,NA,TRBJ2-5,once,TGTGCCAGCAGCGTCGGCCCAGTCGGGCAAGAGACCCAGTACTTC,CASSVGPVGQETQYF
TRBV28,NA,TRBJ1-1,NA,TGTGCCAGCAGTTTGATAGTCGGTCCCACTGAAGCTTTCTTT,CASSLIVGPTEAFF
TRBV6-5,NA,TRBJ2-7,NA,TGTGCCAGCAGTTACACCTTTGGGGGCGAATACGAGCAGTACTTC,CASSYTFGGEYEQYF
TRBV29-1,TRBD1,TRBJ1-2,NA,TGCAGCGTTGCTAGGACAGGAGGTACCTCGACTAACTATGGCTACACCTTC,CSVARTGGTSTNYGYTF
TRBV27,TRBD1,TRBJ2-7,NA,TGTGCCAGCAGTTTCGGACTCCCGGGACAGGGCTACTACGAGCAGTACTTC,CASSFGLPGQGYYEQYF
TRBV7-2,NA,TRBJ1-6,few,TGTGCCAGCAGCTTAAGTCTTTCGGGGCGGGGTTATAATTCACCCCTCCACTTT,CASSLSLSGRGYNSPLHF
TRBV18,NA,TRBJ1-4,NA,TGTGCCAGCTCACCTTCGAGAAATGAAAAACTGTTTTTT,CASSPSRNEKLFF
TRBV3-1/TRBV3-2,TRBD2,TRBJ2-3,NA,TGTGCCAGCAGTCTAGCGGGGGGGCTCTCAGATACGCAGTATTTT,CASSLAGGLSDTQYF
TRBV28,TRBD1,TRBJ2-7,NA,TGTGCCAGCAGATCCACAGGGGGCTACGAGCAGTACTTC,CASRSTGGYEQYF
TRBV19,NA,TRBJ1-5,NA,TGTGCCAGTAGTATAGTCCGAGGGGGTCAGCCCCAGCATTTT,CASSIVRGGQPQHF
TRBV5-6,TRBD1,TRBJ2-7,NA,TGTGCCAGCAGCAAGGGACAGGGGATAGCCTTGCGCGAGCAGTACTTC,CASSKGQGIALREQYF
TRBV7-9,TRBD1,TRBJ2-1,NA,TGTGCCAGCAGCTTAGTGATAGGACAGGGGCCTGAGCAGTTCTTC,CASSLVIGQGPEQFF
TRBV19,TRBD1,TRBJ2-2,NA,TGTGCCAGCGAGAAGGGACAGGGGGCGGGCGGGGAGCTGTTTTTT,CASEKGQGAGGELFF
TRBV27,TRBD1,TRBJ2-1,NA,TGTGCCAGCAGACTGGGACAGGCGTCCTACAATGAGCAGTTCTTC,CASRLGQASYNEQFF
TRBV6-5,TRBD1,TRBJ1-1,NA,TGTGCCAGCAGTTACTCGACAGGGATGAACACTGAAGCTTTCTTT,CASSYSTGMNTEAFF
TRBV6-5,NA,TRBJ2-7,NA,TGTGCCAGCAGTTACTCTCGGGTCTACGAGCAGTACTTC,CASSYSRVYEQYF
TRBV6-5,NA,TRBJ1-3,NA,TGTGCCAGCAGACTGGAGCCCTCTGGAAACACCATATATTTT,CASRLEPSGNTIYF
TRBV7-2,NA,TRBJ2-4,NA,TGTGCCAGCAGCTTAGCGTTGGGGGGGCAAAACATTCAGTACTTC,CASSLALGGQNIQYF
TRBV28,TRBD2,TRBJ2-3,NA,TGTGCCAGCAGTTTGGCTAGCGGGGTCACAGATACGCAGTATTTT,CASSLASGVTDTQYF
TRBV6-5,NA,TRBJ2-1,NA,TGTGCCACATCCCTACAGGGAAAGCAGTTCTTC,CATSLQGKQFF
TRBV6-5,TRBD2,TRBJ2-1,once,TGTGCCAGCAGTTCCGGACTAGCGGTCTTCTTC,CASSSGLAVFF
TRBV10-3,NA,TRBJ1-3,NA,TGTGCCATCAGTGGGGCCCTCGGGTGGGGGGGAAGCTTTGGAAACACCATATATTTT,CAISGALGWGGSFGNTIYF